Below are 8 T cell receptor beta chains sequenced from a single sample in a study of immune evolution from preneoplasia to lung adenocarcinoma. The repertoire was sequenced with immunoSEQ multiplex PCR; TCRdb's copy has only in-frame clones and lacks some. The data show around 20,000 clones, roughly 76% seen once. Sequencing used FFPE invasive lung adenocarcinoma tissue. The receptor set was obtained from a person in their 60s with lung adenocarcinoma.

This chain connects TRBV5-1 to TRBJ2-5; the match to TRBD2 covers 11 bases. The ends lost 2 bases at V and 5 bases at J; junction bases unmatched: 5. This CDR3 region has 15 residues. Germline V gene data show CDR1 as SGHRS and CDR2 as YFSETQ. In nucleotides, the CDR3 is TGCGCCAGCAGCTTACTAGCGGGAGACGTTGAGACCCAGTACTTC. Its protein is CASSLLAGDVETQYF.

The V and J genes are TRBV5-1 and TRBJ2-1; tentatively, D is TRBD2 (5 bases). Germline CDR1 and CDR2: SGHRS and YFSETQ. The CDR3 loop spans 21 amino acids. V was clipped by 2 bases and J by 10 bases, with 37 bases between them. In nucleotides, the CDR3 is TGCGCCAGCAGCTTTCTAGGACGAGGGCTTACAATGAGCTCTTCTGAAAACGAGCAGTTCTTC. It yields the protein CASSFLGRGLTMSSSENEQFF.

This clone has only a few counts. V is TRBV9 and J is TRBJ2-3; 7 bases align to TRBD2. From germline, CDR1 is SGDLS and CDR2 YYNGEE. There are 14 residues in the CDR3. Trimming at V came to 4 bases and at J to 6 bases, leaving 8 bases not matched to a gene. The CDR3 coding sequence is TGTGCCAGCAGCCCCACTAGCGCCTCCGATACGCAGTATTTT. This sequence encodes CASSPTSASDTQYF.

The chain uses TRBV5-4 and TRBJ2-7; 10 nucleotides line up with TRBD1. Germline V gene lookup returns CDR1 SGHNT and CDR2 YYREEE (reference sequence). Germline trimming cut 4 bases from V and 3 bases from J; bases unmatched to any gene: 7. There are 15 residues in the CDR3. CDR3 nucleotides: TGTGCCAGCAGCAGGGACAGGGGATCCTTCTACGAGCAGTACTTC. Its protein product is CASSRDRGSFYEQYF.

This clone has just one count. The chain uses TRBV10-1 and TRBJ2-7; tentatively, D is TRBD1 (6 bases). V dropped 6 bases and J dropped 3 bases, with 15 bases sitting between them. CDR3 length equals 14 residues. CDR1 WNHNN and CDR2 SYGVQD come from the germline V gene (reference sequence). DNA of the CDR3: TGCGCCAGCAGCCGGGACACGAGCTTCTACGAGCAGTACTTC. It yields the protein CASSRDTSFYEQYF.

The rearrangement joins TRBV7-9 to TRBJ2-5; no clear D gene. The CDR3 totals 12 residues. Trimming pared 7 bases from V and 1 base from J, leaving 7 bases between. Germline CDR1 SEHNR, CDR2 FQNEAQ (reference sequence). CDR3 sequence (DNA): TGTGCCAGCACCCTTAGCCAAGAGACCCAGTACTTC. Its protein is CASTLSQETQYF.

The chain joins TRBV23-1 to TRBJ2-7; no definite D call. TRBV23-1 is filed as an ORF, its function uncertain. This CDR3 spans 14 amino acids. The V end lost 8 bases, the J end lost 0 bases, and 14 bases lay between the germline ends. In nucleotides, the CDR3 is TGCGCCAGCCCGCCGCAGTGTCGCTCCTACGAGCAGTACTTC. It is translated as CASPPQCRSYEQYF.

This chain joins TRBV29-1 and TRBJ2-7; 8 nucleotides match TRBD2. The germline V gene encodes CDR1 SQVTM and CDR2 ANQGSEA. The V segment lost 3 bases and the J segment 5 bases; nucleotides outside the gene matches: 3. The CDR3 covers 12 residues. This CDR3 is CSVEGGRHEQYF. The CDR3 DNA sequence: TGCAGCGTTGAGGGCGGGAGGCACGAGCAGTACTTC.